This TCR beta chain was recovered during a study of blood T cell repertoires in COVID-19. For the study at large: The United States, Italy and Spain supplied acute and convalescent COVID-19 samples.

The cohort comprised adults aged 18 to 89 years residing in approximately 25 US areas. Cohort allocation depended upon clinical history that participants reported. CDR3 size: 16 residues. From germline, CDR1 is MGHDK and CDR2 SYGVNS. The junction had 18 bases not matched to a gene; V was cut back by 9 bases and J by 6 bases. The authors' processing: Amplification from reference gene primers served as the basis for estimated nucleated cell counts. Sequencing used immunoSEQ multiplex PCR; TCRdb keeps in-frame clones, though not all of them. V, J and clone size reflect that table, while D and trimming were determined from the DNA. The sample has more than 400,000 clones, about nine tenths seen once.

The rearrangement links TRBV25-1 to TRBJ1-2; 8 bases line up with TRBD1. Sequenced material: PBMCs or T cells enriched from blood (not recorded which). This receptor was taken from a woman aged 18 to 35 who had recovered from COVID-19. The CDR3 DNA is TGTGCCAGTACGACAGGGGAGGGGGTTGAATTCCATGGCTACACCTTC. Residues: CASTTGEGVEFHGYTF.